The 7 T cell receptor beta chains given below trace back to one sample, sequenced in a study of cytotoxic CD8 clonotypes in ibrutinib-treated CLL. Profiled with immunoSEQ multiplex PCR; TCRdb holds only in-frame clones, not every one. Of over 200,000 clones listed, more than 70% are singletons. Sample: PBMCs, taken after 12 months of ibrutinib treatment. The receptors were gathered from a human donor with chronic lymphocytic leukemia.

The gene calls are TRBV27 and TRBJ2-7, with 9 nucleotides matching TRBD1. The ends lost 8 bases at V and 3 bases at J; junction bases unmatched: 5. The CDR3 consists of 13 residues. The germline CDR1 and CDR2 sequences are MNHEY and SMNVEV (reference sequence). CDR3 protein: CASGTGQGYEQYF. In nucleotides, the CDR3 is TGTGCCAGCGGGACGGGACAGGGCTACGAGCAGTACTTC.

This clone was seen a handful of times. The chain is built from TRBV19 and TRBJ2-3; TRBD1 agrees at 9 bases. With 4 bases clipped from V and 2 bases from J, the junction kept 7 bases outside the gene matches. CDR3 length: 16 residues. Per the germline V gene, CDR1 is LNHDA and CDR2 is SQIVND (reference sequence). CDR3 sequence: CASSTVQGALTDTQYF. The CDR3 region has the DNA TGTGCCAGTAGTACCGTACAGGGGGCCCTCACAGATACGCAGTATTTT.

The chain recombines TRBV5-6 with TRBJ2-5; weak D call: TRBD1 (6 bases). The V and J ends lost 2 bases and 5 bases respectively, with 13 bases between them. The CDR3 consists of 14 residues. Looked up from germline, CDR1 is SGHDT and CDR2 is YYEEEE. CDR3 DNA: TGTGCCAGCAGCTTCAAACAGGGTCTGGAGACCCAGTACTTC. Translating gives CASSFKQGLETQYF.

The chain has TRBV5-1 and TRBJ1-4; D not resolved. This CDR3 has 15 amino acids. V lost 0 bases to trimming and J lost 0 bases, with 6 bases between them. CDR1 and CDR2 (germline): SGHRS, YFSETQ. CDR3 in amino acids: CASSLDSATNEKLFF. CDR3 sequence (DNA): TGCGCCAGCAGCTTGGATAGTGCAACTAATGAAAAACTGTTTTTT.

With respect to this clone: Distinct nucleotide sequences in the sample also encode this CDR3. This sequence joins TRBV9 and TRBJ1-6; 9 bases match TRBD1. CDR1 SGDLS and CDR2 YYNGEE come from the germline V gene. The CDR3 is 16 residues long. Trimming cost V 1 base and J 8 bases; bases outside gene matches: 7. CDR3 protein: CASSVSGDRADSPLHF. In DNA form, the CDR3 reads TGTGCCAGCAGCGTATCTGGGGACAGGGCCGATTCACCCCTCCACTTT.

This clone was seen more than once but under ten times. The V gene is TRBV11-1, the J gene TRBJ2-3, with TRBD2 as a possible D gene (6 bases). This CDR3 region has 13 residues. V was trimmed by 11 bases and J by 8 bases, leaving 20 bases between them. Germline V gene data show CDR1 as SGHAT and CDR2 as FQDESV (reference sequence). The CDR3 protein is CASRLGGWGTQYF. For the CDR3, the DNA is TGTGCCTCAAGACTAGGCGGATGGGGTACGCAGTATTTT.

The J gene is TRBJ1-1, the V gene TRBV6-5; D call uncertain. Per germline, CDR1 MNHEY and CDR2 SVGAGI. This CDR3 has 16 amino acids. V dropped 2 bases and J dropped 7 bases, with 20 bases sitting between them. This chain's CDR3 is CASSYTRTGRAFEAFF. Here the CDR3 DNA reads TGTGCCAGCAGTTACACTCGGACTGGACGGGCCTTTGAAGCTTTCTTT.